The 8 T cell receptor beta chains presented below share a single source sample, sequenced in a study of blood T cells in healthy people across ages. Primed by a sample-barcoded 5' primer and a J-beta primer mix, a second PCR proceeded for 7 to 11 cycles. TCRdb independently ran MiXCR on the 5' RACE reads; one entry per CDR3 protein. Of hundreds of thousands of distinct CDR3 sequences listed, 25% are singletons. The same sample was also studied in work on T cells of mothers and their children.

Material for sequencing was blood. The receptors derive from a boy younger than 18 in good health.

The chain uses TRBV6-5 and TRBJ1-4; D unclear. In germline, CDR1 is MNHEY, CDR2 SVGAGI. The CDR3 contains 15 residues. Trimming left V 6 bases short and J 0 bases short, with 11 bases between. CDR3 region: CASRVRTATNEKLFF. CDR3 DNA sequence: TGTGCCAGCAGGGTTCGGACTGCAACTAATGAAAAACTGTTTTTT.

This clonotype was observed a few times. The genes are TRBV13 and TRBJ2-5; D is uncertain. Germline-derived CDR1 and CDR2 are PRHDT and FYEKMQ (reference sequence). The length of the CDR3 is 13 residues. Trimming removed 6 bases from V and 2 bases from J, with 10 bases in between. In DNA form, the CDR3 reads TGTGCCAGCAGTTGGGCTAGACAAGAGACCCAGTACTTC. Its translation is CASSWARQETQYF.

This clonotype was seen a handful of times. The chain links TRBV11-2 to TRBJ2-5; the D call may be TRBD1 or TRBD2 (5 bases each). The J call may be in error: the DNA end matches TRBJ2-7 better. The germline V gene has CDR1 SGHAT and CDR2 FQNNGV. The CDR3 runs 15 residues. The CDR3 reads CASSFGASPRDEQYF. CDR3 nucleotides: TGTGCCAGCAGCTTCGGGGCTAGTCCCCGGGACGAGCAGTACTTC.

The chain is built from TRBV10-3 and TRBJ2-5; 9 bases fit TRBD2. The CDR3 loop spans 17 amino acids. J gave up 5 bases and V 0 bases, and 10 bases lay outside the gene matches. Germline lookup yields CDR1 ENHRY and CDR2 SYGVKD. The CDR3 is CAISESSGGRGGETQYF. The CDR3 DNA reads TGTGCCATCAGTGAGTCGTCTGGCGGGAGGGGAGGTGAGACCCAGTACTTC.

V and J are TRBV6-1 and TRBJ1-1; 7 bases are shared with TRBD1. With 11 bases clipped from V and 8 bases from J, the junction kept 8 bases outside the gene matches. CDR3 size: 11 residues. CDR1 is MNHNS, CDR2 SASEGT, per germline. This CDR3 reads CAGLGGGEAFF. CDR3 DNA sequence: TGTGCCGGGCTGGGAGGGGGCGAAGCTTTCTTT.

CDR3 coding DNA: TGCAGCGTTGAACTTCTGGCCCGGGACTCCTACGAGCAGTACTTC. Translated, it gives CSVELLARDSYEQYF. The chain couples TRBV29-1 to TRBJ2-5; tentatively, D is TRBD2 (5 bases). The J call may be mistaken, given a closer DNA end match to TRBJ2-7. The CDR3 has 15 amino acids. Germline CDR1 is SQVTM and CDR2 is ANQGSEA.

The CDR3 loop reads CSARDPTSGDTDTQYF. For the CDR3, the DNA is TGCAGTGCTAGAGACCCGACTAGCGGGGACACAGATACGCAGTATTTT. J is TRBJ2-3 and V is TRBV20-1; TRBD2 matches 11 bases. V lost 0 bases and J lost 2; bases outside the gene matches: 4. The CDR3 extends over 16 amino acids. CDR1 is DFQATT and CDR2 is SNEGSKA in the germline V gene (reference sequence).

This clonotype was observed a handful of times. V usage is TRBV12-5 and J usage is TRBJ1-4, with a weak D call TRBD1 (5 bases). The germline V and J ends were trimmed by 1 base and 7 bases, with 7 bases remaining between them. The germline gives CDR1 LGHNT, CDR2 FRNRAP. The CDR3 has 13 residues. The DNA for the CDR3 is TGTGCTAGTGGTTTGGGGGGCACTGAAAAACTGTTTTTT. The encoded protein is CASGLGGTEKLFF.